This T cell receptor beta chain was profiled in a study of cytomegalovirus exposure and HLA in healthy donors. This clone has only one observation. PCR primers comprised 60 Vbeta and 13 Jbeta primers. Data came from immunoSEQ multiplex PCR; TCRdb stores just in-frame clones and leaves some out. The sample consists of about 160,000 clones, roughly 89% of them appearing once. The CDR3 is 13 amino acids. Germline assignment: CDR1 SGHNT and CDR2 YENEEA. Deletions cut 6 bases from V and 3 bases from J, with 6 bases between. This chain uses TRBV11-3 with TRBJ2-6; D might be TRBD1 (5 bases). Sample: PBMCs. This clonotype was sampled from a woman aged 25 to 39 in good health and CMV-seronegative. The CDR3 DNA sequence: TGTGCCAGCAGGGGGCATGGGGCCAACGTCCTGACTTTC. Amino acid sequence: CASRGHGANVLTF.